The present entry profiles one T cell receptor beta chain with its context. In this sample, this clonotype turned up many times. Its target antigen remains unknown. No quality values exist for individual bases; no much larger clone is one base distant. TCR cDNA was synthesized by 5'RACE template switching, which introduced a universal primer site and unique molecular identifiers. Priming for cDNA synthesis came from both the TCR alpha and TCR beta constant segments. Libraries were amplified in two PCR steps, with sample barcodes and sequencing adapters added in the second step. Sequencing of libraries was done on Illumina HiSeq 2500 (2x100 bp) or NovaSeq (2x150 bp). The paper's processing steps were these. MIGEC was used to demultiplex reads and collapse the reads into UMI consensus sequences, and MiXCR was used for V(D)J alignment. Clonotypes responding to the vaccine were identified with edgeR on replicate PBMC samples, with the criteria of FDR below 0.01 and a log2 fold change above 5 up to day 15. Each bulk clonotype was labeled CD4 or CD8 based on which sequenced repertoire, CD4 or CD8, contained the clonotype at higher abundance. The public reads were run again by TCRdb, first through fastp at Q25 and then through MiXCR, and only productive beta chains were kept. Rows are combined by CDR3 protein, so each entry shows the most common genes and DNA. TCRdb, not the authors, supplied the V and J calls. Across this sample there are over 150,000 distinct CDR3 sequences, with 6.2% seen only once. The ten top clones hold nearly 3% of the sample.

The data were obtained in a study of T cells after yellow fever vaccination (dated by TCRdb to between 2017 and 2020). With respect to the entire study: Libraries from fractions with low cell numbers were prepared with the SMART-Seq v4 Ultra Low Input RNA kit. To follow T-cell clones before and after primary and booster YFV17D yellow fever vaccination, bulk TCR alpha and beta repertoires were sequenced over time. Two healthy male donors made up the cohort, one aged 18 to 30 years and the other aged 30 to 40 years. Blood was drawn at multiple timepoints before and after primary and secondary immunization, with bulk PBMC replicates and cell subsets isolated. Here is what the overall study found, with its caveats: A small fraction of clonotypes showed up in both the CD4 and CD8 compartments, probably as a result of convergent recombination. Computational filtering was needed because FACS-sorted repertoires could contain abundant contaminating clonotypes from the bulk population. After the booster, most of the clones that had expanded following primary vaccination were detected again (roughly 97% of CD4 and roughly 88% of CD8), which suggests that memory was broadly maintained. Only a couple of donors were included in the study, so the extent to which the findings can be generalized is limited. Compared with the primary T-cell response, the secondary T-cell response was faster but weaker, reaching its peak on day 5 rather than on day 15.

The label giving this sample's treatment or condition can be read as: live attenuated yellow fever vaccine strain. A standard Ficoll-Paque protocol was used to isolate PBMCs from peripheral blood. Dynabeads CD4 and CD8 positive selection kits were used to isolate the CD4 and CD8 T-cell fractions. TriZol was used to extract RNA from bulk PBMCs, from CD4 and CD8 fractions, and from dextramer-positive and dextramer-negative fractions. The germline ends are 5 bases apart after V is trimmed by 1 base and J by 1 base. The CDR3 numbers 13 residues from cysteine through phenylalanine. The DNA shown is the 39-base CDR3, in frame from base 1. CDR1 and CDR2 (SGHKS, YYEKEE) derive from the germline V gene (reference sequence).

In this chain, TRBV5-5 is recombined with TRBJ2-5, with no reliable assignment of the D segment. The clonotype originates from a man aged 18 to 30 who received the YFV17D yellow fever vaccine. The sample here was CD4+ T cells sorted from PBMCs, taken on the day of the first yellow fever vaccination. The CDR3 region: CASSLPLQETQYF. DNA sequence: TGTGCCAGCAGCTTGCCTCTCCAAGAGACCCAGTACTTC.